This T cell receptor (beta chain) was obtained from a study of T cell changes during pregnancy in multiple sclerosis. The CDR3 is 15 residues long. Germline CDR1 LGHNA, CDR2 YSLEER. The germline V and J ends were trimmed by 1 base and 10 bases, with 17 bases remaining between them. The protocol was immunoSEQ multiplex PCR, while the TCRdb copy is restricted to in-frame clones and leaves out a portion. The profile shows about 68,000 clones, about 90% of them singletons. V usage is TRBV4-3 and J usage is TRBJ2-1; D perhaps matches TRBD2 (5 bases). The sequences come from peripheral blood, collected in the second trimester of pregnancy. The TCR comes from a female donor with multiple sclerosis, enrolled in a pregnancy study. CDR3 coding DNA: TGCGCCAGCAGCCAAGCTAGCACCCCAGGATGGGAGCAGTTCTTC. It translates to CASSQASTPGWEQFF.